The next 32 T cell receptor beta chains were all read from a single sample in a study of PD-L1 blockade in urothelial cancer. Sequencing was performed with immunoSEQ multiplex PCR; in TCRdb, only in-frame clones are kept and a portion is missing. The sample includes around 66,000 clones, approximately 80% of them seen just once. Stated time point: pretreatment peripheral blood. Sample: PBMCs, taken around atezolizumab (anti-PD-L1) treatment. These receptors were taken from a man in his 70s with urothelial cancer.

The CDR3 here is CASHSYLRGGVGETQYF. The CDR3 region has the DNA TGTGCCAGCCATTCCTACCTTAGGGGGGGAGTGGGGGAGACCCAGTACTTC. V is TRBV2 and J is TRBJ2-5, with D tentatively TRBD2 (7 bases). Deletions cut 8 bases from V and 5 bases from J, with 27 bases between. CDR3 size: 17 residues. Germline loops: CDR1 SNHLY, CDR2 FYNNEI.

The chain has TRBV18 and TRBJ2-1, with TRBD2 as a possible D gene (5 bases). Germline loops: CDR1 KGHSH, CDR2 LQKENI. Trimming left V 3 bases short and J 5 bases short, with 11 bases between. There are 14 residues in the CDR3. The CDR3, as DNA: TGTGCCAGCTCACCGGAGTCCGGGGACAATGAGCAGTTCTTC. Translating gives CASSPESGDNEQFF.

Only a few counts were recorded for this clone. The chain has TRBV28 and TRBJ1-2; D may be TRBD1 (6 bases). Between the trimmed V and J ends, which lost 8 bases and 3 bases, there was a span of 13 bases. Per the germline V gene, CDR1 is MDHEN and CDR2 is SYDVKM. The CDR3 runs 13 residues. CDR3 sequence (DNA): TGTGCCAGCTCGGGGGGCGGGGACTATGGCTACACCTTC. Encoded protein: CASSGGGDYGYTF.

This clone was seen a few times. The chain carries TRBV5-1 and TRBJ2-2; perhaps TRBD1 as D (5 bases). The CDR3 has 13 residues. Germline V gene lookup returns CDR1 SGHRS and CDR2 YFSETQ. V dropped 4 bases and J dropped 4 bases, with 8 bases sitting between them. The CDR3 nucleotides are TGCGCCAGCAGCCTCAGGGTCACCGGGGAGCTGTTTTTT. Its translation: CASSLRVTGELFF.

The chain recombines TRBV9 with TRBJ2-2, with D possibly being TRBD1 (6 bases). V lost 3 bases to trimming and J lost 2 bases, with 14 bases between them. CDR3 length equals 16 residues. Looked up from germline, CDR1 is SGDLS and CDR2 is YYNGEE. The CDR3 DNA reads as TGTGCCAGCAGCGAAGGCAGGGGCCGAAACACCGGGGAGCTGTTTTTT. It translates to CASSEGRGRNTGELFF.

This chain joins TRBV9 and TRBJ2-1; TRBD1 is a possible D gene (6 bases). Trimming stripped 2 bases from V and 4 bases from J, with 13 bases between. The CDR3 is made up of 15 amino acids. In germline, CDR1 is SGDLS, CDR2 YYNGEE. The CDR3 spells CASSVGQTHYNEQFF. The CDR3 DNA sequence: TGTGCCAGCAGCGTCGGACAGACCCATTACAATGAGCAGTTCTTC.

This clone has a single count. The chain is built from TRBV18 and TRBJ1-4, with D tentatively TRBD1 (5 bases). Germline V gene sequence: CDR1 KGHSH, CDR2 LQKENI. Trimming stripped 3 bases from V and 8 bases from J, with 40 bases between. This CDR3 is built from 23 residues. CDR3 nucleotide sequence: TGTGCCAGCTCACCCCAGGGAGGTGGTGTCCTCTACGCGGGCTCGCCAGAAGCGGAAAAACTGTTTTTT. Translating it yields CASSPQGGGVLYAGSPEAEKLFF.

This clone has only a few counts. The V gene is TRBV11-1, the J gene TRBJ2-1; TRBD1 matches 7 bases. CDR1 and CDR2 from the germline V gene are SGHAT and FQDESV (reference sequence). The CDR3 extends over 14 amino acids. With V trimmed by 2 bases and J by 7 bases, 5 bases remained unmatched. The CDR3 DNA reads as TGTGCCAGCAGCTTAATGACAGGGAATAATGAGCAGTTCTTC. Translated: CASSLMTGNNEQFF.

The chain links TRBV2 to TRBJ2-7; weak D call: TRBD1 (6 bases). Germline CDR1 reads SNHLY; CDR2 reads FYNNEI. V gave up 11 bases and J gave up 0 bases, with 17 bases separating them. This CDR3 has 14 residues. The CDR3 nucleotides are TGTGCCGGACAGCCAAAAATCAACTCCTACGAGCAGTACTTC. As protein: CAGQPKINSYEQYF.

This clone was seen only a few times. This chain uses TRBV6-5 with TRBJ1-1, with D perhaps TRBD1 (6 bases). The CDR3 has 14 residues. Germline values: CDR1 MNHEY, CDR2 SVGAGI. V was trimmed by 7 bases and J by 4 bases, leaving 16 bases between them. This CDR3 reads CASISIGGFTEAFF. CDR3 coding DNA: TGTGCCAGCATCTCTATAGGGGGATTCACTGAAGCTTTCTTT.

This clone was recorded many times. The rearrangement uses TRBV5-6 and TRBJ2-2; no reliable D call. CDR1 SGHDT and CDR2 YYEEEE come from the germline V gene. V shed 2 bases and J shed 4 bases, with 9 bases lying between them. The CDR3 runs 14 residues. CDR3 DNA sequence: TGTGCCAGCAGCTTACGGTTTAGCACCGGGGAGCTGTTTTTT. It specifies CASSLRFSTGELFF. The full variable domain, with the rest looked up from reference TRBV5-6 and TRBJ2-2, is DAGVTQSPTHLIKTRGQQVTLRCSPKSGHDTVSWYQQALGQGPQFIFQYYEEEERQRGNFPDRFSGHQFPNYSSELNVNALLLGDSALYLCASSLRFSTGELFFGEGSRLTVL.

This CDR3 is CASSYSGEQYF. The CDR3 nucleotides read TGTGCCAGCAGTTATTCGGGTGAGCAGTACTTC. V usage is TRBV6-5 and J usage is TRBJ2-7; D not certain. The V end lost 3 bases, the J end lost 7 bases, and 7 bases lay between the germline ends. This CDR3 is 11 amino acids long. Per the germline V gene, CDR1 is MNHEY and CDR2 is SVGAGI.

The chain has TRBV10-1 and TRBJ2-5; D is uncertain. Germline assignment: CDR1 WNHNN and CDR2 SYGVQD (reference sequence). V dropped 2 bases and J dropped 2 bases, with 6 bases sitting between them. The CDR3 has 13 residues. The CDR3 nucleotides are TGCGCCAGCAGTGAGACTGTTCAAGAGACCCAGTACTTC. Translation gives CASSETVQETQYF.

The V call is TRBV19, the J call TRBJ2-7, with D hard to call. This CDR3 has 14 amino acids. The germline gives CDR1 LNHDA, CDR2 SQIVND (reference sequence). V gave up 6 bases and J gave up 0 bases, with 12 bases separating them. The CDR3 is CASSRGLYSYEQYF. DNA of the CDR3: TGTGCCAGTAGCAGAGGTTTATACTCCTACGAGCAGTACTTC.

The chain employs TRBV7-2 and TRBJ2-7; 14 bases are a match to TRBD2. Germline assignment: CDR1 SGHTA and CDR2 FQGNSA. CDR3 length: 15 amino acids. V trimming: 5 bases; J trimming: 3 bases; junction bases outside the gene matches: 3. Written as DNA, the CDR3 is TGTGCCAGCAGCACCGGGACTAGCGGGAGCTACGAGCAGTACTTC. Protein product: CASSTGTSGSYEQYF.

J is TRBJ2-7 and V is TRBV28, with D perhaps TRBD2 (7 bases). The CDR3 sequence is 16 residues long. Trimming took off 7 bases at V and 7 bases at J, with 26 bases between the two ends. Germline CDR1 is MDHEN and CDR2 is SYDVKM. The chain's CDR3 is CASTVGGAVVTMEQYF. As DNA, the CDR3 is TGTGCCAGCACCGTGGGGGGGGCAGTCGTTACTATGGAGCAGTACTTC.

This chain uses TRBV18 with TRBJ2-7; D ambiguous. Germline CDR1 reads KGHSH; CDR2 reads LQKENI. The CDR3 sequence is 14 residues long. V was pared by 3 bases and J by 1 base, with 10 bases between. The CDR3 loop is CASSPDTESYEQYF. CDR3 in DNA: TGTGCCAGCTCACCGGATACAGAATCCTACGAGCAGTACTTC.

This sequence joins TRBV2 and TRBJ1-2; TRBD1 might be the D (6 bases). Trimming took 2 bases from V and 4 from J, leaving 11 bases between them. The CDR3 has 14 residues. Germline lookup yields CDR1 SNHLY and CDR2 FYNNEI. Here the CDR3 reads CASSERGGVYGYTF. CDR3 in DNA: TGTGCCAGCAGTGAAAGGGGGGGGGTCTATGGCTACACCTTC.

The V and J genes are TRBV19 and TRBJ2-2, with D possibly matching TRBD2 (6 bases). The CDR3 consists of 16 residues. Per germline, CDR1 LNHDA and CDR2 SQIVND (reference sequence). V lost 9 bases, J lost 0 bases, and 17 bases lay in between. The CDR3 region has the DNA TGTGCCAGCACCGAGACGGGGGAAACGAACACCGGGGAGCTGTTTTTT. Amino acids: CASTETGETNTGELFF. Together with reference TRBV19 and TRBJ2-2, the CDR3 gives the full variable domain: DGGITQSPKYLFRKEGQNVTLSCEQNLNHDAMYWYRQDPGQGLRLIYYSQIVNDFQKGDIAEGYSVSREKKESFPLTVTSAQKNPTAFYLCASTETGETNTGELFFGEGSRLTVL.

The rearrangement links TRBV4-3 to TRBJ2-2; D gene ambiguous. Germline assignment: CDR1 LGHNA and CDR2 YSLEER. V lost 8 bases, J lost 6 bases, and 7 bases lay in between. The CDR3 consists of 11 residues. CDR3 residues: CASGQAGELFF. CDR3 DNA: TGCGCCAGCGGGCAGGCCGGGGAGCTGTTTTTT.

The rearrangement links TRBV5-6 to TRBJ2-7; D may be TRBD2 (5 bases). The V end lost 7 bases, the J end lost 7 bases, and 21 bases lay between the germline ends. Per germline, CDR1 SGHDT and CDR2 YYEEEE. The CDR3 spans 14 residues. In DNA, the CDR3 is TGTGCCAGCCACTTTGGCGGGCCAAGTTTGGAGCAGTACTTC. Its protein product is CASHFGGPSLEQYF.

This clone came up once. The chain combines TRBV7-2 with TRBJ2-1; 9 bases line up with TRBD2. The CDR3 is 15 residues long. The V segment lost 5 bases and the J segment 6 bases; nucleotides outside the gene matches: 8. CDR1 and CDR2 from the germline V gene are SGHTA and FQGNSA. The CDR3 loop reads CASSPPGLAFNEQFF. In nucleotides, the CDR3 is TGTGCCAGCAGCCCCCCGGGACTAGCCTTCAATGAGCAGTTCTTC. The entire variable domain, with the rest obtained from reference TRBV7-2 and TRBJ2-1, is as follows: GAGVSQSPSNKVTEKGKDVELRCDPISGHTALYWYRQSLGQGLEFLIYFQGNSAPDKSGLPSDRFSAERTGGSVSTLTIQRTQQEDSAVYLCASSPPGLAFNEQFFGPGTRLTVL.

J is TRBJ1-5 and V is TRBV19; D ambiguous. Trimming took off 5 bases at V and 5 bases at J, with 13 bases between the two ends. The CDR3 is 14 residues long. The germline CDR1 and CDR2 sequences are LNHDA and SQIVND (reference sequence). DNA for the CDR3: TGTGCCAGTAGTGGCAGGCTATGGGATCAGCCCCAGCATTTT. Amino acid sequence: CASSGRLWDQPQHF.

The chain joins TRBV2 to TRBJ2-7; D is perhaps TRBD2 (5 bases). Per the germline V gene, CDR1 is SNHLY and CDR2 is FYNNEI. Trimming took off 3 bases at V and 2 bases at J, with 11 bases between the two ends. CDR3 length: 14 amino acids. The CDR3 nucleotides read TGTGCCAGCAGTGATCAGCAGGAGGCCTACGAGCAGTACTTC. Translated: CASSDQQEAYEQYF.

The rearrangement joins TRBV5-6 to TRBJ1-2; 10 bases match TRBD1. Germline assignment: CDR1 SGHDT and CDR2 YYEEEE. This CDR3 comprises 16 residues. V trimming: 4 bases; J trimming: 7 bases; junction bases outside the gene matches: 13. The CDR3 spells CASSLRDRGFSGGYTF. Written as DNA, the CDR3 is TGTGCCAGCAGCCTCCGGGACAGGGGCTTTAGCGGTGGCTACACCTTC.

The chain is built from TRBV11-1 and TRBJ2-7; 7 nucleotides align to TRBD1. The CDR3 extends over 14 amino acids. Germline V gene lookup returns CDR1 SGHAT and CDR2 FQDESV (reference sequence). Unmatched junction bases numbered 7, after V lost 5 bases and J lost 3 bases. This chain's CDR3 is CASSLHRGRYEQYF. CDR3 nucleotide sequence: TGTGCCAGCAGCCTACACAGGGGTCGCTACGAGCAGTACTTC.

The sample holds a few counts of this clone. The V and J genes are TRBV28 and TRBJ2-1; 14 bases agree with TRBD2. Trimming removed 6 bases from V and 9 bases from J; junction bases left unmatched: 10. The CDR3 consists of 16 residues. The V gene's germline CDR1 is MDHEN and CDR2 SYDVKM. CDR3 loop: CASRRSGTSGRIEQFF. Here the CDR3 DNA reads TGTGCCAGCAGGCGATCCGGGACTAGCGGGAGAATTGAGCAGTTCTTC. The entire variable domain, with the rest obtained from reference TRBV28 and TRBJ2-1, is as follows: DVKVTQSSRYLVKRTGEKVFLECVQDMDHENMFWYRQDPGLGLRLIYFSYDVKMKEKGDIPEGYSVSREKKERFSLILESASTNQTSMYLCASRRSGTSGRIEQFFGPGTRLTVL.

The rearrangement joins TRBV10-3 to TRBJ2-7, with 8 bases fitting TRBD1. Trimming removed 0 bases from V and 8 bases from J; junction bases left unmatched: 6. The germline V gene has CDR1 ENHRY and CDR2 SYGVKD. CDR3 length equals 14 residues. The CDR3 sequence: CAISESAGQGKQYF. The CDR3 DNA follows: TGTGCCATCAGTGAGTCTGCCGGACAGGGCAAGCAGTACTTC.

This rearrangement joins TRBV18 to TRBJ2-1, with 7 bases aligning to TRBD2. CDR3 length: 17 residues. Germline-derived CDR1 and CDR2 are KGHSH and LQKENI. Trimming took 3 bases from V and 5 from J; bases not matched to a gene: 13. The CDR3 DNA reads TGTGCCAGCTCACCGGATTTAAGGGAGGGCCCCCACAATGAGCAGTTCTTC. It specifies CASSPDLREGPHNEQFF.

The genes are TRBV11-2 and TRBJ2-1, with 7 bases aligning to TRBD1. J gave up 7 bases and V 2 bases, and 8 bases lay outside the gene matches. Germline V gives CDR1 SGHAT, CDR2 FQNNGV. The CDR3 is 15 residues long. CDR3 coding DNA: TGTGCCAGCAGCTTAATAGGGGGCGCGCGGAATGAGCAGTTCTTC. Residues: CASSLIGGARNEQFF. The full variable domain, in which reference TRBV11-2 and TRBJ2-1 provide the parts outside the CDR3, is EAGVAQSPRYKIIEKRQSVAFWCNPISGHATLYWYQQILGQGPKLLIQFQNNGVVDDSQLPKDRFSAERLKGVDSTLKIQPAKLEDSAVYLCASSLIGGARNEQFFGPGTRLTVL.

The chain recombines TRBV7-8 with TRBJ2-3; TRBD2 aligns across 16 bases. CDR3 length: 18 residues. Germline CDR1 SGHVS, CDR2 FQNEAQ. Trimming at V came to 4 bases and at J to 1 base, leaving 5 bases not matched to a gene. CDR3 bases: TGTGCCAGCAGCTCGGGACTAGCGGGAGGGCCGGGCACAGATACGCAGTATTTT. Protein: CASSSGLAGGPGTDTQYF.

By its share, this clone is medium-sized. This chain uses TRBV5-4 with TRBJ2-1; 10 nucleotides line up with TRBD1. Unmatched junction bases numbered 9, after V lost 1 base and J lost 8 bases. There are 16 residues in the CDR3. Germline V gene lookup returns CDR1 SGHNT and CDR2 YYREEE (reference sequence). The CDR3 loop is CASSLMDRGAVYEQFF. The CDR3 coding sequence is TGTGCCAGCAGCTTGATGGACAGGGGGGCTGTCTATGAGCAGTTCTTC.